The rows below give T cell receptor beta chains drawn from one sample of a study of CD8 T cells in ankylosing spondylitis. TCRdb reprocessed the 5' RACE reads with MiXCR, giving one entry per CDR3 protein. The sample yields around 770,000 distinct CDR3 sequences, roughly 20% seen once. The specimen sequenced was blood, either unsorted or a sorted T cell fraction (not recorded which). The receptors shown here come from a male donor with ankylosing spondylitis. CDR3s include the opening cysteine and the closing phenylalanine or tryptophan. A D gene is named only where the DNA matches it firmly. The size entry is marked missing in some rows and otherwise reads once, few, many or a size class.

j_call,clone_size,d_call,v_call,cdr3_nt,cdr3_aa
TRBJ1-1,NA,NA,TRBV5-5,TGTGCCAGCAGCCCCTCCCTGACAGGTTACAACACTGAAGCTTTCTTT,CASSPSLTGYNTEAFF
TRBJ2-7,NA,NA,TRBV4-1,TGCGCCAGCAGGTCCACGCCGGGCTACTACGAGCAGTACTTC,CASRSTPGYYEQYF
TRBJ2-7,NA,TRBD1,TRBV7-3,TGTGCCAGCAGCCTTTCGGACAGGGTAGGCGAGCAGTACTTC,CASSLSDRVGEQYF
TRBJ2-7,NA,NA,TRBV29-1,TGCAGCGTTCTCGGGAGTCAATACGAGCAGTACTTC,CSVLGSQYEQYF
TRBJ2-3,few,NA,TRBV7-4,TGTGCCAGCAGCTTAGATTCGAAGCGAACTAGCACAGATACGCAGTATTTT,CASSLDSKRTSTDTQYF
TRBJ2-1,few,NA,TRBV3-1,TGTGCCAGCAGCCCCAGATCGAACTCCTACAATGAGCAGTTCTTC,CASSPRSNSYNEQFF
TRBJ2-7,NA,NA,TRBV28,TGTGCCAGCAGTTTACAAGTAGAGGGTTATGGACACAGTAGCTACGAGCAGTACTTC,CASSLQVEGYGHSSYEQYF
TRBJ2-4,NA,TRBD2,TRBV7-9,TGTGCCAGCAGCAAAACTAGCGGGGGGATAGACATTCAGTACTTC,CASSKTSGGIDIQYF
TRBJ1-3,few,TRBD1,TRBV5-1,TGCGCCAGCAGCGTGGACCCTCAGGGGGGTGGAAACACCATATATTTT,CASSVDPQGGGNTIYF
TRBJ2-3,NA,NA,TRBV5-1,TGCGCCAGCCGCATACACACAGATACGCAGTATTTT,CASRIHTDTQYF
TRBJ2-7,NA,TRBD1,TRBV5-1,TGCGCCAGCAGCTTGCGGGGACAGTACGAGCAGTACTTC,CASSLRGQYEQYF
TRBJ2-3,few,TRBD2,TRBV3-1,TGTGCCAGCAGCCCTATAGCGGGGGGAATAGATACGCAGTATTTT,CASSPIAGGIDTQYF
TRBJ1-1,NA,NA,TRBV10-3,TGTGCCATCAGTGAGTCTATGAGAAGAATCCCTGAAGCTTTCTTT,CAISESMRRIPEAFF
TRBJ2-7,many,TRBD2,TRBV7-9,TGTGCCAGCAGTCTAGCGGGGACCTCCTACGAGCAGTACTTC,CASSLAGTSYEQYF
TRBJ2-7,NA,NA,TRBV4-1,TGCGCCAGCAGCCCGGGCCCACAAGGACCCCGATCCCCCTACGAGCAGTACTTC,CASSPGPQGPRSPYEQYF
TRBJ1-1,few,TRBD1,TRBV5-1,TGCGCCAGCAGCGTGACAGGGATGAACACTGAAGCTTTCTTT,CASSVTGMNTEAFF
TRBJ2-7,NA,TRBD1,TRBV29-1,TGCAGCGTTGCGTACAGGGGGAACTACGAGCAGTACTTC,CSVAYRGNYEQYF
TRBJ1-4,NA,NA,TRBV7-6,TGTGCCAGCAGCTCCTTCGCTAATGAAAAACTGTTTTTT,CASSSFANEKLFF
TRBJ1-3,NA,TRBD1,TRBV6-1,TGTGCCAGCAGGATCACGACAGGGATCGGAAACACCATATATTTT,CASRITTGIGNTIYF
TRBJ1-5,NA,NA,TRBV28,TGTGCCAGCGGGGCGAATGTGCCTGCTCAGCGGCCCCAGCATTTT,CASGANVPAQRPQHF